This TCR beta chain is from a study of blood T cells in healthy people across ages. V was trimmed by 5 bases and J by 8 bases, leaving 10 bases between them. This CDR3 has 12 amino acids. Germline V CDR1 and CDR2: LNHNV, YYDKDF (reference sequence). Through a sample-barcoded 5' primer and a J-beta primer mix, a second PCR was run for roughly 6 to 12 cycles. TCRdb used MiXCR to reprocess the 5' RACE reads, holding one entry per CDR3 protein. The profile shows roughly 730,000 distinct CDR3 sequences, roughly three fifths of them singletons. The chain recombines TRBV15 with TRBJ2-4, with D unresolved. Sequences were obtained from blood. This receptor was obtained from a man aged 35-49 years in good health. CDR3 sequence (DNA): TGTGCCACCAGCGGACGGAAGGACATTCAGTACTTC. The encoded protein is CATSGRKDIQYF.